This record looks at one T cell receptor beta chain sequence and its context. This sample was taken from a study of blood T cell repertoires in COVID-19. Across the study: COVID-19 samples from acute and convalescent phases originated in the United States, Italy and Spain. In each case, the material was cDNA or gDNA derived from T cells, B-cell-depleted T cells, or PBMCs.

Trimming left V 1 base short and J 6 bases short, with 10 bases between. Germline V gene lookup returns CDR1 LGHNA and CDR2 YSLEER. The CDR3 extends over 15 amino acids. As processed by the authors: Researchers report that nucleated cell counts were estimated from reference gene primer amplification. Only in-frame clones appear in the TCRdb table, and some are missing; sequencing was by immunoSEQ multiplex PCR. V, J and clone size are taken as reported in that table, and D and trimming were inferred from the DNA itself. The sample holds roughly 250,000 clones, 88% seen once. The sample comprised PBMCs or T cells enriched from blood (not recorded which). The chain links TRBV4-3 to TRBJ1-6; a weak D match, TRBD1 (5 bases). The sequence came from a woman aged 35 to 49 who had been exposed to COVID-19. CDR3 protein: CASSQGAGFNSPLHF. The CDR3 nucleotides read TGCGCCAGCAGCCAAGGGGCAGGGTTTAATTCACCCCTCCACTTT.